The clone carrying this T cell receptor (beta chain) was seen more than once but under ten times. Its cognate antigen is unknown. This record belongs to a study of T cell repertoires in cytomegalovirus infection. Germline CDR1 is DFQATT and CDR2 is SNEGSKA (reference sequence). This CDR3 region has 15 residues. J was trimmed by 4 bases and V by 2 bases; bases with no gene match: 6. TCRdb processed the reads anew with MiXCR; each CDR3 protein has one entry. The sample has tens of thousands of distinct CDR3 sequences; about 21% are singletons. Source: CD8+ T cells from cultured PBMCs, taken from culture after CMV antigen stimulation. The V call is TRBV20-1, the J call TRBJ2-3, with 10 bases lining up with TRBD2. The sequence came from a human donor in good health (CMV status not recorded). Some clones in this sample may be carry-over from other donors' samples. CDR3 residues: CSARRLAGESDTQYF. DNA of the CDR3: TGCAGTGCTAGACGGCTAGCGGGAGAGTCAGATACGCAGTATTTT.